The 15 T cell receptor beta chains presented below share a single source sample, sequenced in a study of blood T cell repertoires in COVID-19. Repertoires were generated with immunoSEQ multiplex PCR, while TCRdb's copy carries only in-frame clones and drops some. This sample has around 46,000 clones; 87% occur once, and the top ten carry approximately 2.1%. The sample comprised peripheral blood. The receptors derive from a woman older than 75 with COVID-19, enrolled during active disease.

The V call is TRBV3-1 (or the pseudogene TRBV3-2), the J call TRBJ1-6; 7 bases are a match to TRBD1. Germline-derived CDR1 and CDR2 are LGHDT and YNNKEL (reference sequence). CDR3 length: 14 residues. J gave up 13 bases and V 3 bases, and 9 bases lay outside the gene matches. CDR3 sequence (DNA): TGTGCCAGCAGCCACGAACAGGGGTACGGGCCCCTCCACTTT. Translating gives CASSHEQGYGPLHF.

V usage is TRBV2 and J usage is TRBJ2-3, with a tentative D call TRBD2 (5 bases). V lost 3 bases and J 3 bases, leaving 7 bases between the germline ends. CDR1 and CDR2 from the germline V gene are SNHLY and FYNNEI. This CDR3 comprises 13 residues. The CDR3 DNA is TGTGCCAGCAGTGACCCGGGGACAGATACGCAGTATTTT. Its translation: CASSDPGTDTQYF.

The chain recombines TRBV3-1 (or the pseudogene TRBV3-2) with TRBJ1-5; D is unclear. The CDR3 extends over 15 amino acids. Germline V gives CDR1 LGHDT, CDR2 YNNKEL (reference sequence). The V gene lost 1 base and the J gene lost 8 bases, with 15 bases spanning the gap. The CDR3 DNA reads as TGTGCCAGCAGCCAAGGCATTATCCTTCGAGAGCCCCAGCATTTT. It translates to CASSQGIILREPQHF.

The chain is built from TRBV29-1 and TRBJ1-1; TRBD1 matches at 7 bases. This CDR3 is built from 12 residues. Germline-derived CDR1 and CDR2 are SQVTM and ANQGSEA. V gave up 6 bases and J gave up 4 bases; unmatched junction bases: 5. The DNA of the CDR3 is TGCAGCGTCAAGGGGGCTAGCACTGAAGCTTTCTTT. This sequence encodes CSVKGASTEAFF.

This clone was observed a single time. The CDR3, as DNA: TGTGCCACTATCTTTCAGCGGGGAAGCTCCTACGAGCAGTACTTC. This translates into CATIFQRGSSYEQYF. This chain uses TRBV19 with TRBJ2-7, with 7 bases fitting TRBD2. Trimming took 10 bases from V and 0 from J; bases not matched to a gene: 12. Germline assignment: CDR1 LNHDA and CDR2 SQIVND (reference sequence). The CDR3 runs 15 residues.

V and J are TRBV18 and TRBJ1-4; D not resolved. CDR3 size: 13 residues. V lost 8 bases to trimming and J lost 5 bases, with 12 bases between them. Germline CDR1 is KGHSH and CDR2 is LQKENI. Written as DNA, the CDR3 is TGTGCCAGCCTTGGGTCGCGGAATGAAAAACTGTTTTTT. Translation: CASLGSRNEKLFF.

This chain joins TRBV30 and TRBJ2-7; D is ambiguous. CDR3 length equals 14 residues. V gave up 2 bases and J gave up 2 bases, with 13 bases separating them. Germline V lookup: CDR1 GTSNPN, CDR2 SVGIG (reference sequence). The CDR3 spells CAWSTLPRTYEQYF. The CDR3 DNA sequence: TGTGCCTGGAGTACCCTCCCTAGGACCTACGAGCAGTACTTC.

The genes are TRBV5-6 and TRBJ1-2; 9 positions agree with TRBD1. The CDR3 runs 14 residues. Germline-derived CDR1 and CDR2 are SGHDT and YYEEEE. V shed 5 bases and J 4 bases; nucleotides not matched to a gene: 6. The DNA of the CDR3 is TGTGCCAGCAGTCGACAGGGGGTCTTCTATGGCTACACCTTC. Its translation is CASSRQGVFYGYTF.

V gene TRBV24-1 combines with J gene TRBJ2-3; 8 bases align to TRBD2. The CDR3 contains 18 residues. CDR1 and CDR2 (germline): KGHDR, SFDVKD. V shed 1 base and J 0 bases; nucleotides not matched to a gene: 8. Here the CDR3 DNA reads TGTGCCACCAGTGATTTTAGCGGGACCTTACCTAGCACAGATACGCAGTATTTT. Protein sequence: CATSDFSGTLPSTDTQYF.

CDR3 DNA sequence: TGTGCCAGCAGTACGGCGGGGAACACTGAAGCTTTCTTT. It specifies CASSTAGNTEAFF. The chain links TRBV6-4 to TRBJ1-1; no clear D gene. Germline lookup yields CDR1 MRHNA and CDR2 SNTAGT. CDR3 size: 13 residues. V was cut by 5 bases and J by 1 base, with 8 bases left in between.

The rearrangement uses TRBV5-1 and TRBJ2-7; D might be TRBD1 (6 bases). V lost 0 bases and J lost 4, with 14 bases in between. Germline CDR1 and CDR2: SGHRS and YFSETQ. The CDR3 sequence is 15 residues long. The CDR3 nucleotides are TGCGCCAGCAGCTTGGGGGGGCCAGGGGAATACGAGCAGTACTTC. Translating it yields CASSLGGPGEYEQYF.

The chain employs TRBV11-1 and TRBJ2-2; tentative D call: TRBD2 (5 bases). This CDR3 comprises 13 residues. The ends were cut back, 1 base at V and 5 bases at J, with 5 bases in the middle. CDR1 is SGHAT, CDR2 FQDESV, per germline (reference sequence). The CDR3 loop reads CASSLGGTGELFF. The CDR3 nucleotides read TGTGCCAGCAGCTTAGGAGGGACCGGGGAGCTGTTTTTT.

In DNA form, the CDR3 reads TGTGCCAGCTCCTACAGTGCCGGAAACACCATATATTTT. Translating it yields CASSYSAGNTIYF. The rearrangement joins TRBV27 to TRBJ1-3; D is uncertain. Trimming pared 8 bases from V and 4 bases from J, leaving 12 bases between. Per germline, CDR1 MNHEY and CDR2 SMNVEV (reference sequence). The CDR3 spans 13 residues.

The table lists this clone with a count of one. V gene TRBV3-1 (or the pseudogene TRBV3-2) combines with J gene TRBJ2-5; TRBD2 agrees at 12 bases. Germline V gene sequence: CDR1 LGHDT, CDR2 YNNKEL (reference sequence). The V and J ends lost 4 bases and 4 bases, in that order; junction bases with no gene match: 13. The CDR3 spans 18 residues. The chain's CDR3 is CASSLGLAGMVRGETQYF. DNA of the CDR3: TGTGCCAGCAGCCTTGGACTAGCGGGAATGGTTCGGGGAGAGACCCAGTACTTC.

The chain couples TRBV7-2 to TRBJ1-2; D remains ambiguous. V was pared by 1 base and J by 0 bases, with 15 bases between. Germline V gives CDR1 SGHTA, CDR2 FQGNSA. The CDR3 runs to 17 residues. The CDR3 loop is CASSLDSAGMSNYGYTF. The CDR3, as DNA: TGTGCCAGCAGCTTAGATTCGGCAGGCATGTCTAACTATGGCTACACCTTC. Variable domain in full (rest from reference TRBV7-2 and TRBJ1-2): GAGVSQSPSNKVTEKGKDVELRCDPISGHTALYWYRQSLGQGLEFLIYFQGNSAPDKSGLPSDRFSAERTGGSVSTLTIQRTQQEDSAVYLCASSLDSAGMSNYGYTFGSGTRLTVV.